This TCR beta chain comes out of a study of blood T cell repertoires in COVID-19. Overall study context: Sites in the United States, Italy and Spain provided acute and convalescent COVID-19 samples. The cDNA or gDNA used as material had been derived from T cells, B-cell-depleted T cells, or PBMCs.

Under the authors' procedure: The authors estimated nucleated cell counts from reference gene primer amplification. Profiling relied on immunoSEQ multiplex PCR, and the TCRdb table lists in-frame clones only, not all of them. V and J calls plus clone size are reproduced from that table; the DNA served to infer D and trimming. The data hold approximately 70,000 clones, with about 86% observed a single time. The CDR3 has 16 amino acids. V lost 1 base and J 1 base, leaving 11 bases between the germline ends. Germline V gives CDR1 SGHRS, CDR2 YFSETQ. The sample consisted of peripheral blood. The clonotype originates from a woman aged 55-70 years with acute or convalescent COVID-19. The chain links TRBV5-1 to TRBJ2-2; TRBD1 is a possible D gene (5 bases). DNA for the CDR3: TGCGCCAGCAGCTTGTTGGCAGGGCTGAACACCGGGGAGCTGTTTTTT. Protein product: CASSLLAGLNTGELFF.